These 11 T cell receptor beta chains share one sample of origin, sequenced in a study of blood T cell repertoires in COVID-19. Data came from immunoSEQ multiplex PCR; TCRdb stores just in-frame clones and leaves some out. The sample has about 220,000 clones, 83% seen once. Input material: PBMCs or T cells enriched from blood (not recorded which). These TCRs come from a woman aged 45-65 years who had been exposed to COVID-19.

The J gene is TRBJ1-1, the V gene TRBV5-1; 7 bases fit TRBD1. The CDR3 runs 16 residues. Germline V gene lookup returns CDR1 SGHRS and CDR2 YFSETQ. The ends lost 4 bases at V and 1 base at J; junction bases unmatched: 10. CDR3 region: CASSPEGAWGNTEAFF. The CDR3 bases are TGCGCCAGCAGCCCCGAGGGGGCTTGGGGGAACACTGAAGCTTTCTTT.

This clone came up a few times. This chain links TRBV6-5 with TRBJ1-2; 7 nucleotides match TRBD1. The germline gives CDR1 MNHEY, CDR2 SVGAGI. The CDR3 sequence is 15 residues long. V lost 6 bases, J lost 4 bases, and 11 bases stayed unmatched. The DNA of the CDR3 is TGTGCCAGCAGGTCACCGGGACAGACAGTCTATGGCTACACCTTC. This translates into CASRSPGQTVYGYTF.

V and J are TRBV5-1 and TRBJ2-1; D ambiguous. The length of the CDR3 is 14 residues. The germline gives CDR1 SGHRS, CDR2 YFSETQ. V lost 0 bases and J 0 bases, leaving 4 bases between the germline ends. For the CDR3, the DNA is TGCGCCAGCAGCTTGGGCAGCTCCTACAATGAGCAGTTCTTC. Its translation: CASSLGSSYNEQFF.

The chain has TRBV27 and TRBJ1-2; D not resolved. Germline V gene data show CDR1 as MNHEY and CDR2 as SMNVEV (reference sequence). The CDR3 totals 13 residues. The V end was cut by 4 bases, the J end by 6 bases, with 12 bases between. The CDR3 nucleotides read TGTGCCAGCAGTTCCCGGACTGTTAATGGCTACACCTTC. Encoded protein: CASSSRTVNGYTF.

The chain combines TRBV5-1 with TRBJ2-7; 7 bases line up with TRBD1. The CDR3 has 14 residues. The germline CDR1 and CDR2 sequences are SGHRS and YFSETQ. J gave up 3 bases and V 5 bases, and 8 bases lay outside the gene matches. CDR3 region: CASSLEGAGYEQYF. As DNA, the CDR3 is TGCGCCAGCAGTTTAGAGGGGGCGGGCTACGAGCAGTACTTC.

In this sample, this clone turned up once. The rearrangement links TRBV11-2 to TRBJ1-1, with a tentative D call TRBD1 (5 bases). This CDR3 comprises 15 residues. V dropped 5 bases and J dropped 4 bases, with 17 bases sitting between them. Looked up from germline, CDR1 is SGHAT and CDR2 is FQNNGV. Here the CDR3 reads CASSQTFTGGTEAFF. The CDR3 region has the DNA TGTGCCAGCAGCCAGACTTTCACGGGGGGCACTGAAGCTTTCTTT.

The chain couples TRBV28 to TRBJ2-5; TRBD1 aligns across 8 bases. Germline V lookup: CDR1 MDHEN, CDR2 SYDVKM. The CDR3 has 15 amino acids. J gave up 5 bases and V 4 bases, and 9 bases lay outside the gene matches. Here the CDR3 reads CASSSRQGWGETQYF. CDR3 nucleotides: TGTGCCAGCAGTTCGAGACAGGGGTGGGGGGAGACCCAGTACTTC.

J is TRBJ2-2 and V is TRBV5-1, with D maybe TRBD1 (6 bases). V was shortened by 3 bases and J by 1 base, with 16 bases between the two germline ends. The CDR3 length is 17 residues. The germline CDR1 and CDR2 sequences are SGHRS and YFSETQ. The CDR3 sequence is CASSWVSQGWNTGELFF. CDR3 nucleotides: TGCGCCAGCAGCTGGGTTTCCCAGGGGTGGAACACCGGGGAGCTGTTTTTT.

The V gene is TRBV7-9, the J gene TRBJ1-1; no firm D call. Germline CDR1 reads SEHNR; CDR2 reads FQNEAQ (reference sequence). This CDR3 contains 15 residues. V shed 5 bases and J shed 3 bases, with 16 bases lying between them. The CDR3 protein is CASSPHEGWDTEAFF. Here the CDR3 DNA reads TGTGCCAGCAGCCCACATGAGGGCTGGGACACTGAAGCTTTCTTT.

The chain uses TRBV27 and TRBJ1-4, with D perhaps matching TRBD1 (5 bases). V lost 5 bases and J lost 10, with 14 bases in between. From germline, CDR1 is MNHEY and CDR2 SMNVEV (reference sequence). CDR3 size: 13 residues. The CDR3 nucleotides read TGTGCCAGCAGTCCCCCGGGGGGGAGAAAACTGTTTTTT. Protein sequence: CASSPPGGRKLFF.

The V and J genes are TRBV6-5 and TRBJ1-1, with a possible D match to TRBD1 (6 bases). Germline V CDR1 and CDR2: MNHEY, SVGAGI. CDR3 length: 16 amino acids. Trimming stripped 0 bases from V and 2 bases from J, with 13 bases between. CDR3 amino acids: CASSYSWGRANTEAFF. The CDR3 DNA is TGTGCCAGCAGTTACTCGTGGGGGCGCGCCAACACTGAAGCTTTCTTT.